Below are 5 T cell receptor beta chains sequenced from a single sample in a study of cytomegalovirus exposure and HLA in healthy donors. The PCR made use of 60 Vbeta and 13 Jbeta primers. Produced via immunoSEQ multiplex PCR; TCRdb's table is partial and in-frame only. Among about 130,000 clones listed, about 80% were seen once. Sequencing input: PBMCs. These receptors were obtained from a man between 25 and 39 years old in good health and CMV-seronegative.

The genes are TRBV5-1 and TRBJ2-7; TRBD1 might be the D (6 bases). CDR3 length: 15 residues. CDR1 and CDR2 from the germline V gene are SGHRS and YFSETQ. Trimming left V 0 bases short and J 7 bases short, with 17 bases between. CDR3 bases: TGCGCCAGCAGCTTGGTGCAGGGGCCGCCAGGGGAGCAGTACTTC. Amino acids: CASSLVQGPPGEQYF. Supplemented by reference TRBV5-1 and TRBJ2-7, the full variable domain reads KAGVTQTPRYLIKTRGQQVTLSCSPISGHRSVSWYQQTPGQGLQFLFEYFSETQRNKGNFPGRFSGRQFSNSRSEMNVSTLELGDSALYLCASSLVQGPPGEQYFGPGTRLTVT.

There are a few counts of this clone. This chain links TRBV7-9 with TRBJ2-2; 7 bases align to TRBD1. Germline CDR1 is SEHNR and CDR2 is FQNEAQ (reference sequence). The CDR3 is 14 residues long. Losses at the gene ends were 5 bases for V and 4 bases for J; bases not matched to a gene: 4. This CDR3 is CASSRDSFTGELFF. CDR3 DNA: TGTGCCAGCAGCCGGGACAGCTTCACCGGGGAGCTGTTTTTT.

V usage is TRBV4-2 and J usage is TRBJ1-1; unclear D gene. The CDR3 sequence is 12 residues long. Germline loops: CDR1 LGHNA, CDR2 YNFKEQ. V was clipped by 0 bases and J by 8 bases, with 7 bases between them. CDR3 sequence: CASSQDSLEAFF. The CDR3 nucleotides read TGTGCCAGCAGCCAAGATTCCCTCGAAGCTTTCTTT.

The chain couples TRBV5-1 to TRBJ2-6; TRBD2 might be the D (6 bases). The germline V gene has CDR1 SGHRS and CDR2 YFSETQ. The CDR3 consists of 15 residues. Trimming stripped 6 bases from V and 1 base from J, with 11 bases between. CDR3 sequence (DNA): TGCGCCAGCATGGCGGGACCATCTGGGGCCAACGTCCTGACTTTC. Translating it yields CASMAGPSGANVLTF.

This chain connects TRBV27 to TRBJ2-1, with 9 bases lining up with TRBD1. Losses at the gene ends were 3 bases for V and 6 bases for J; bases not matched to a gene: 3. The CDR3 loop spans 14 amino acids. Germline lookup yields CDR1 MNHEY and CDR2 SMNVEV (reference sequence). For the CDR3, the DNA is TGTGCCAGCAGTTTTGACAGGGGGGCCAATGAGCAGTTCTTC. As protein: CASSFDRGANEQFF.